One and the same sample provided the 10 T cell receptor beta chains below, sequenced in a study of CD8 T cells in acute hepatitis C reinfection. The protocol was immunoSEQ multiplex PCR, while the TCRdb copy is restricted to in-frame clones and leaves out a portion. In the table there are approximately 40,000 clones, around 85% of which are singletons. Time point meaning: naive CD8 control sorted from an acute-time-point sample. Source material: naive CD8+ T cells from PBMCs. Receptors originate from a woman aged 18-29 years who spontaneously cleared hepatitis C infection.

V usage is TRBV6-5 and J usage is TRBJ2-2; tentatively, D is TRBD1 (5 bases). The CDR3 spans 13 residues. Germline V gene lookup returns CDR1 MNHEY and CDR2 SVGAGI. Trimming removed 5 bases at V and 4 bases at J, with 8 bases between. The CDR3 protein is CASSPGITGELFF. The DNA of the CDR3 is TGTGCCAGCAGTCCAGGGATCACCGGGGAGCTGTTTTTT.

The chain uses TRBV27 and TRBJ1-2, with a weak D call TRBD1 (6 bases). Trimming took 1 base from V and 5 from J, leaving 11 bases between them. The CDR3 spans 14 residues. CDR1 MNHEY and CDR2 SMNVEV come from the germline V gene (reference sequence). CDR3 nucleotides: TGTGCCAGCAGTTTATACGGAAGGGGGTATGGCTACACCTTC. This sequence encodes CASSLYGRGYGYTF.

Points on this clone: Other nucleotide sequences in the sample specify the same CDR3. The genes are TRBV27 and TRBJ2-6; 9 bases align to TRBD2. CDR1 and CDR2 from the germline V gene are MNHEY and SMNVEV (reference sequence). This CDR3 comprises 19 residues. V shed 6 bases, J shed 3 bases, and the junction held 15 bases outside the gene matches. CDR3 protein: CASSPLRGLAGCGANVLTF. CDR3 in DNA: TGTGCCAGCAGCCCCCTTAGGGGACTAGCTGGTTGTGGGGCCAACGTCCTGACTTTC.

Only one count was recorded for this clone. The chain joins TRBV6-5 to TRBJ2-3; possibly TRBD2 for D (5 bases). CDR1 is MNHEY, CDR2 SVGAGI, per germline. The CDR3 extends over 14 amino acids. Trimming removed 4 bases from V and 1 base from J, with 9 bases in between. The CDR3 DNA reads TGTGCCAGCAGTTTCAGTAGCGGCACAGATACGCAGTATTTT. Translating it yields CASSFSSGTDTQYF.

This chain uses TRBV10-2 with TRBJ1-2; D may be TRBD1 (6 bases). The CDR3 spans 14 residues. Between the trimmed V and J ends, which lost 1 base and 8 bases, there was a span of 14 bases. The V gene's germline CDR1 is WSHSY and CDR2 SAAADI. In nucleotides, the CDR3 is TGCGCCAGCAGTGAGTACGGGCTCGGGGGCGGCTACACCTTC. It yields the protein CASSEYGLGGGYTF.

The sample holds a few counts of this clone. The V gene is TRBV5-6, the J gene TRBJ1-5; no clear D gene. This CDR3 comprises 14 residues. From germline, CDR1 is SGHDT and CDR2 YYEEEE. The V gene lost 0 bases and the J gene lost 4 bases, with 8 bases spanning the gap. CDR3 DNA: TGTGCCAGCAGCTTGGGAGGTTTTAATCAGCCCCAGCATTTT. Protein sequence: CASSLGGFNQPQHF.

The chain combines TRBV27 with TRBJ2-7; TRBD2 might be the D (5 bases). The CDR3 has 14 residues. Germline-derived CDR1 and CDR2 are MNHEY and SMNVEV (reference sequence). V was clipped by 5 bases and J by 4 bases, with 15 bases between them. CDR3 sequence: CASSPRGSSYEQYF. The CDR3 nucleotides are TGTGCCAGCAGTCCTAGAGGGAGTTCGTACGAGCAGTACTTC.

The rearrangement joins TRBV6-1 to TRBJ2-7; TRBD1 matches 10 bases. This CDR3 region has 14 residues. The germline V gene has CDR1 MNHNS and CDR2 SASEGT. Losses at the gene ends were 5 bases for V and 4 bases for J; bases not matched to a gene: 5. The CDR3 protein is CASSTGTGVYEQYF. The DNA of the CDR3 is TGTGCCAGCAGTACAGGGACAGGGGTGTACGAGCAGTACTTC.

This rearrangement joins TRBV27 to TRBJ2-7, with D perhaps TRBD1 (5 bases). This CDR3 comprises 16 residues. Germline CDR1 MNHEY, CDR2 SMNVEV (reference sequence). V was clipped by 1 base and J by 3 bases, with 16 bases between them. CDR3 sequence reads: CASSLLSGMKDYEQYF. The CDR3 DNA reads TGTGCCAGCAGTTTATTATCAGGGATGAAAGACTACGAGCAGTACTTC.

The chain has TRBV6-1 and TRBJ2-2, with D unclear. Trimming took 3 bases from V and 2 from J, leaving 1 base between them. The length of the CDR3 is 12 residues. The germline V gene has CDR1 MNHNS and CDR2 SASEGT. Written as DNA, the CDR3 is TGTGCCAGCAGTGACAACACCGGGGAGCTGTTTTTT. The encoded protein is CASSDNTGELFF.